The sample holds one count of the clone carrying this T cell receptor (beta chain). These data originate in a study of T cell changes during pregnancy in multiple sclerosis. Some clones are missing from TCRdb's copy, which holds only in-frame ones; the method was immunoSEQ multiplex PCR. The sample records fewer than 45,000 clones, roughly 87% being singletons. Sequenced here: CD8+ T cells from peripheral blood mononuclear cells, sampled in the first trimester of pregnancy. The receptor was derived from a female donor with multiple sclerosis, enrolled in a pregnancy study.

DNA of the CDR3: TGTGCCAGCACCCTAATGGGGGGGAATGAAGCTTTCTTT. It encodes CASTLMGGNEAFF. The V gene is TRBV6-5, the J gene TRBJ1-1; D is perhaps TRBD1 (5 bases). Per germline, CDR1 MNHEY and CDR2 SVGAGI. Deletions cut 7 bases from V and 7 bases from J, with 16 bases between. The CDR3 extends over 13 amino acids.